Listed here are 32 T cell receptor beta chains from one sample, sequenced in a study of OX40 agonist ivuxolimab in advanced cancers. Only in-frame clones appear in the TCRdb table, and some are missing; sequencing was by immunoSEQ multiplex PCR. The sample yields approximately 20,000 clones, 75% to 85% seen once. The sample was CD4+ or CD8+ T cells sorted from blood, taken in a trial of the OX40 agonist ivuxolimab. The receptors come from an adult with an advanced solid tumor such as melanoma, head and neck, liver or kidney cancer.

The V call is TRBV7-9, the J call TRBJ2-1, with a possible D match to TRBD1 (6 bases). Germline CDR1 SEHNR, CDR2 FQNEAQ (reference sequence). V lost 6 bases, J lost 8 bases, and 23 bases lay in between. This CDR3 comprises 16 residues. The CDR3 is CASRSYTGSTHDEQFF. As DNA, the CDR3 is TGTGCCAGCAGGTCATATACAGGGAGCACACACGATGAGCAGTTCTTC. Drawing the rest from reference TRBV7-9 and TRBJ2-1, the complete variable domain is DTGVSQNPRHKITKRGQNVTFRCDPISEHNRLYWYRQTLGQGPEFLTYFQNEAQLEKSRLLSDRFSAERPKGSFSTLEIQRTEQGDSAMYLCASRSYTGSTHDEQFFGPGTRLTVL.

The chain uses TRBV7-2 and TRBJ1-2; D is possibly TRBD1 (6 bases). This CDR3 spans 15 amino acids. Trimming pared 5 bases from V and 4 bases from J, leaving 17 bases between. Germline V gene sequence: CDR1 SGHTA, CDR2 FQGNSA. The CDR3 sequence: CASSQSDSSGYGYTF. CDR3 bases: TGTGCCAGCAGCCAATCGGACAGTTCAGGCTATGGCTACACCTTC. The variable domain in full, completed from reference TRBV7-2 and TRBJ1-2, reads GAGVSQSPSNKVTEKGKDVELRCDPISGHTALYWYRQSLGQGLEFLIYFQGNSAPDKSGLPSDRFSAERTGGSVSTLTIQRTQQEDSAVYLCASSQSDSSGYGYTFGSGTRLTVV.

This CDR3 is CASAPSAGSLQETQYF. The CDR3 bases are TGTGCCAGCGCCCCATCAGCAGGTTCCCTCCAAGAGACCCAGTACTTC. The chain employs TRBV7-9 and TRBJ2-5; D gene uncertain. V shed 8 bases and J shed 1 base, with 20 bases lying between them. Germline CDR1 reads SEHNR; CDR2 reads FQNEAQ (reference sequence). The CDR3 consists of 16 residues.

The J gene is TRBJ1-2, the V gene TRBV14; D is undetermined. CDR3 size: 15 residues. Trimming took 0 bases from V and 2 from J, leaving 10 bases between them. Germline V CDR1 and CDR2: SGHDN, FVKESK. This chain's CDR3 is CASSQDPAVNYGYTF. The CDR3 DNA is TGTGCCAGCAGCCAAGATCCTGCAGTAAACTATGGCTACACCTTC. The variable domain in full, with the rest retrieved from reference TRBV14 and TRBJ1-2, is EAGVTQFPSHSVIEKGQTVTLRCDPISGHDNLYWYRRVMGKEIKFLLHFVKESKQDESGMPNNRFLAERTGGTYSTLKVQPAELEDSGVYFCASSQDPAVNYGYTFGSGTRLTVV.

CDR3 coding DNA: TGTGCCAGCAGCTTAACACCCGGAGGCATTCAGTACTTC. It specifies CASSLTPGGIQYF. The chain recombines TRBV7-9 with TRBJ2-4; D is perhaps TRBD2 (5 bases). Germline V CDR1 and CDR2: SEHNR, FQNEAQ (reference sequence). V lost 2 bases and J lost 9, with 11 bases in between. The CDR3 spans 13 residues.

The V gene is TRBV27, the J gene TRBJ1-2; TRBD1 agrees at 7 bases. The CDR3 loop spans 15 amino acids. V shed 2 bases, J shed 4 bases, and the junction held 7 bases outside the gene matches. The germline V gene has CDR1 MNHEY and CDR2 SMNVEV (reference sequence). The CDR3 bases are TGTGCCAGCAGTTTAGACGGACAGGCCGGCTATGGCTACACCTTC. Its translation: CASSLDGQAGYGYTF.

CDR3 sequence (DNA): TGTGCCAGCAGCCGATACAGCGTCTCCTACGAGCAGTACTTC. Protein: CASSRYSVSYEQYF. V gene TRBV11-2 combines with J gene TRBJ2-7; no firm D call. Trimming took 5 bases from V and 0 from J, leaving 11 bases between them. CDR1 and CDR2 from the germline V gene are SGHAT and FQNNGV. This CDR3 has 14 residues. Using reference TRBV11-2 and TRBJ2-7 for the parts outside the CDR3, the full variable domain is EAGVAQSPRYKIIEKRQSVAFWCNPISGHATLYWYQQILGQGPKLLIQFQNNGVVDDSQLPKDRFSAERLKGVDSTLKIQPAKLEDSAVYLCASSRYSVSYEQYFGPGTRLTVT.

V gene TRBV11-2 combines with J gene TRBJ2-7; 8 positions match TRBD1. V trimming: 4 bases; J trimming: 2 bases; junction bases outside the gene matches: 1. CDR1 is SGHAT and CDR2 is FQNNGV in the germline V gene. The length of the CDR3 is 13 residues. The CDR3 bases are TGTGCCAGCAGCTGGACAGGGACCTACGAGCAGTACTTC. Amino acid sequence: CASSWTGTYEQYF.

The chain uses TRBV28 and TRBJ2-1, with D tentatively TRBD2 (7 bases). Trimming shortened V by 6 bases and J by 4 bases, and 19 bases separated the two germline ends. This CDR3 spans 16 amino acids. The germline V gene encodes CDR1 MDHEN and CDR2 SYDVKM. DNA for the CDR3: TGTGCCAGCAGCCCACTTCTGGGGGGGGCTTACAATGAGCAGTTCTTC. Protein: CASSPLLGGAYNEQFF.

This sequence joins TRBV7-9 and TRBJ1-6; no clear D. In germline, CDR1 is SEHNR, CDR2 FQNEAQ (reference sequence). The CDR3 is made up of 14 amino acids. Trimming removed 5 bases from V and 10 bases from J, with 15 bases in between. CDR3 in amino acids: CASSPGPTLSPLHF. CDR3 nucleotide sequence: TGTGCCAGCAGCCCGGGCCCGACACTATCACCCCTCCACTTT.

The chain carries TRBV2 and TRBJ1-2; D is unclear. This CDR3 contains 13 residues. V was shortened by 3 bases and J by 2 bases, with 7 bases between the two germline ends. CDR1 SNHLY and CDR2 FYNNEI come from the germline V gene. This CDR3 is CASSDGANYGYTF. The CDR3, as DNA: TGTGCCAGCAGTGATGGAGCAAACTATGGCTACACCTTC. Full variable domain (missing parts from reference TRBV2 and TRBJ1-2): EPEVTQTPSHQVTQMGQEVILRCVPISNHLYFYWYRQILGQKVEFLVSFYNNEISEKSEIFDDQFSVERPDGSNFTLKIRSTKLEDSAMYFCASSDGANYGYTFGSGTRLTVV.

The rearrangement joins TRBV6-6 to TRBJ2-5, with 7 nucleotides matching TRBD2. J lost 4 bases, V lost 8 bases, and 7 bases had no gene match. CDR1 and CDR2 (germline): MNHNY, SVGAGI (reference sequence). CDR3 size: 13 residues. CDR3 nucleotide sequence: TGTGCCAGCGGGGGGGAGGGCTTAGAGACCCAGTACTTC. Encoded protein: CASGGEGLETQYF.

The chain has TRBV6-5 and TRBJ1-2, with TRBD1 matching 7 bases. The J segment lost 3 bases and the V segment lost 0 bases, leaving 4 bases of the junction unmatched. CDR3 length: 15 residues. CDR1 MNHEY and CDR2 SVGAGI come from the germline V gene. CDR3 loop: CASSYSHRGYYGYTF. The CDR3 DNA follows: TGTGCCAGCAGTTACTCCCACAGGGGATACTATGGCTACACCTTC.

Within the sample, this clone is medium-sized (0.01 to 0.1%). The chain employs TRBV5-1 and TRBJ1-5, with D uncertain. V was clipped by 4 bases and J by 5 bases, with 4 bases between them. This CDR3 spans 11 amino acids. Germline V lookup: CDR1 SGHRS, CDR2 YFSETQ. As DNA, the CDR3 is TGCGCCAGCAGCGGATATCAGCCCCAGCATTTT. Its protein product is CASSGYQPQHF.

The rearrangement links TRBV7-2 to TRBJ2-7, with 12 bases that match TRBD2. Germline V gene sequence: CDR1 SGHTA, CDR2 FQGNSA. V shed 4 bases and J 5 bases; nucleotides not matched to a gene: 6. The length of the CDR3 is 15 residues. The CDR3 region is CASSSTSGGYDEQYF. For the CDR3, the DNA is TGTGCCAGCAGCTCTACTAGCGGGGGGTACGACGAGCAGTACTTC.

CDR3 residues: CASGYNQQGRTYQETQYF. CDR3 coding DNA: TGTGCTAGTGGCTATAACCAACAGGGAAGGACGTACCAAGAGACCCAGTACTTC. The chain carries TRBV12-5 and TRBJ2-5, with D maybe TRBD1 (6 bases). The germline V gene encodes CDR1 LGHNT and CDR2 FRNRAP. Trimming took off 6 bases at V and 0 bases at J, with 23 bases between the two ends. CDR3 length: 18 amino acids.

The chain links TRBV9 to TRBJ2-7; D possibly uses TRBD1 or TRBD2 (5 bases each). This CDR3 has 15 amino acids. V shed 4 bases and J shed 0 bases, with 14 bases lying between them. CDR1 is SGDLS, CDR2 YYNGEE, per germline. CDR3 DNA: TGTGCCAGCAGCCAGGCCGGGGCAGGCTCCTACGAGCAGTACTTC. It specifies CASSQAGAGSYEQYF.

CDR3: CASRDTGELFF. DNA of the CDR3: TGTGCCAGCAGGGACACCGGGGAGCTGTTTTTT. The J gene is TRBJ2-2, the V gene TRBV6-6; D remains ambiguous. Germline-derived CDR1 and CDR2 are MNHNY and SVGAGI (reference sequence). The V gene lost 6 bases and the J gene lost 3 bases, with 2 bases spanning the gap. This CDR3 comprises 11 residues.

The chain carries TRBV7-2 and TRBJ2-7; perhaps TRBD1 as D (6 bases). CDR3 length: 13 amino acids. Between the trimmed V and J ends, which lost 5 bases and 1 base, there was a span of 9 bases. The V gene's germline CDR1 is SGHTA and CDR2 FQGNSA. The CDR3 coding sequence is TGTGCCAGCAGCCACAGGGATTCCTACGAGCAGTACTTC. Translated, it gives CASSHRDSYEQYF.

The chain uses TRBV19 and TRBJ2-2; D possibly corresponds to TRBD2 (7 bases). The ends were cut back, 7 bases at V and 5 bases at J, with 11 bases in the middle. From germline, CDR1 is LNHDA and CDR2 SQIVND (reference sequence). This CDR3 is built from 13 residues. This chain's CDR3 is CASIGGETGELFF. The CDR3 nucleotides are TGTGCCAGTATAGGGGGGGAGACCGGGGAGCTGTTTTTT.

V gene TRBV9 combines with J gene TRBJ2-4, with D perhaps TRBD1 (6 bases). The CDR3 extends over 15 amino acids. Trimming left V 3 bases short and J 1 base short, with 11 bases between. The germline V gene has CDR1 SGDLS and CDR2 YYNGEE. CDR3 loop: CASSGQGFAKNIQYF. Here the CDR3 DNA reads TGTGCCAGCAGCGGGCAGGGGTTTGCCAAAAACATTCAGTACTTC.

This clone has a single count. The V call is TRBV11-1, the J call TRBJ1-1; perhaps TRBD1 as D (6 bases). The germline V and J ends were trimmed by 5 bases and 3 bases, with 13 bases remaining between them. The CDR3 runs to 14 residues. Germline CDR1 SGHAT, CDR2 FQDESV (reference sequence). The CDR3 region is CASSLRGLYTEAFF. The CDR3 DNA reads as TGTGCCAGCAGCCTACGGGGGCTTTACACTGAAGCTTTCTTT.

The chain employs TRBV11-2 and TRBJ2-3; 8 positions agree with TRBD2. The length of the CDR3 is 14 residues. V trimming: 3 bases; J trimming: 5 bases; junction bases outside the gene matches: 4. CDR1 and CDR2 from the germline V gene are SGHAT and FQNNGV. This chain's CDR3 is CASSFSGKGDTQYF. CDR3 DNA sequence: TGTGCCAGCAGCTTTAGCGGGAAAGGAGATACGCAGTATTTT. Variable domain in full (rest from reference TRBV11-2 and TRBJ2-3): EAGVAQSPRYKIIEKRQSVAFWCNPISGHATLYWYQQILGQGPKLLIQFQNNGVVDDSQLPKDRFSAERLKGVDSTLKIQPAKLEDSAVYLCASSFSGKGDTQYFGPGTRLTVL.

The J gene is TRBJ2-7, the V gene TRBV6-6, with 8 bases lining up with TRBD1. The CDR3 spans 13 residues. The germline gives CDR1 MNHNY, CDR2 SVGAGI (reference sequence). Trimming removed 7 bases from V and 5 bases from J; junction bases left unmatched: 7. The CDR3 coding sequence is TGTGCCAGCACCCGGACAGGGATCCACGAGCAGTACTTC. The encoded protein is CASTRTGIHEQYF.

The rearrangement links TRBV28 to TRBJ1-4; D possibly corresponds to TRBD1 (5 bases). The CDR3 sequence is 14 residues long. V dropped 6 bases and J dropped 8 bases, with 16 bases sitting between them. Germline V gene sequence: CDR1 MDHEN, CDR2 SYDVKM. CDR3 bases: TGTGCCAGCAGGACACCCGGGGGGTTAGAAAAACTGTTTTTT. Amino acid sequence: CASRTPGGLEKLFF. The entire variable domain, with the rest obtained from reference TRBV28 and TRBJ1-4, is as follows: DVKVTQSSRYLVKRTGEKVFLECVQDMDHENMFWYRQDPGLGLRLIYFSYDVKMKEKGDIPEGYSVSREKKERFSLILESASTNQTSMYLCASRTPGGLEKLFFGSGTQLSVL.

The chain recombines TRBV27 with TRBJ2-6; 7 bases fit TRBD1. V shed 2 bases and J 1 base; nucleotides not matched to a gene: 2. Germline V gene sequence: CDR1 MNHEY, CDR2 SMNVEV (reference sequence). There are 16 residues in the CDR3. CDR3 nucleotide sequence: TGTGCCAGCAGTTTAGAGGGGGCTTCTGGGGCCAACGTCCTGACTTTC. It yields the protein CASSLEGASGANVLTF.

This clone was detected a few times. The CDR3 spells CASSLGSGVFF. In DNA, the CDR3 is TGTGCCAGCAGCTTGGGATCGGGAGTTTTCTTT. This chain uses TRBV5-6 with TRBJ1-1; no firm D call. Germline CDR1 is SGHDT and CDR2 is YYEEEE. The CDR3 sequence is 11 residues long. With 0 bases removed from V and 13 bases from J, the gap between germline ends came to 10 bases.

V and J are TRBV9 and TRBJ1-2, with 7 positions matching TRBD1. The CDR3 runs to 16 residues. V shed 4 bases and J 6 bases; nucleotides not matched to a gene: 15. Germline V gene data show CDR1 as SGDLS and CDR2 as YYNGEE. For the CDR3, the DNA is TGTGCCAGCAGCCCAGGACAGGCCTTCGCAGGGGATGGCTACACCTTC. It is translated as CASSPGQAFAGDGYTF.

This rearrangement joins TRBV2 to TRBJ1-2; no clear D. Germline V gene data show CDR1 as SNHLY and CDR2 as FYNNEI. The CDR3 has 15 amino acids. Trimming took off 4 bases at V and 0 bases at J, with 12 bases between the two ends. CDR3 amino acids: CASSAVHLANYGYTF. CDR3 nucleotides: TGTGCCAGCAGTGCTGTTCACTTAGCTAACTATGGCTACACCTTC.

The sample holds a few counts of this clone. The chain joins TRBV14 to TRBJ1-1; D not resolved. Looked up from germline, CDR1 is SGHDN and CDR2 is FVKESK. Trimming stripped 5 bases from V and 9 bases from J, with 16 bases between. CDR3 length: 13 residues. The CDR3 nucleotides read TGTGCCAGCAGCGTCCTCTCAGGTGTTAAAGCTTTCTTT. This codes for CASSVLSGVKAFF.

This clone was counted a single time. The J gene is TRBJ1-4, the V gene TRBV7-9, with unresolved D. Looked up from germline, CDR1 is SEHNR and CDR2 is FQNEAQ (reference sequence). The V end was cut by 1 base, the J end by 5 bases, with 2 bases between. The CDR3 consists of 12 residues. CDR3 in DNA: TGTGCCAGCAGCTTAGGCAATGAAAAACTGTTTTTT. Translation gives CASSLGNEKLFF.

This clone appeared a few times. The chain joins TRBV28 to TRBJ2-4, with D perhaps assigned TRBD1 or TRBD2 (6 bases each). The CDR3 runs to 16 residues. Germline CDR1 and CDR2: MDHEN and SYDVKM. Trimming left V 5 bases short and J 0 bases short, with 14 bases between. The CDR3 loop is CASSPFGGLAKNIQYF. The CDR3 DNA is TGTGCCAGCAGTCCTTTTGGGGGGCTAGCCAAAAACATTCAGTACTTC. Based on the CDR3 plus reference TRBV28 and TRBJ2-4, the full variable domain is DVKVTQSSRYLVKRTGEKVFLECVQDMDHENMFWYRQDPGLGLRLIYFSYDVKMKEKGDIPEGYSVSREKKERFSLILESASTNQTSMYLCASSPFGGLAKNIQYFGAGTRLSVL.